Listed below are T cell receptor beta chains from one sample, sequenced in a study of beta chain features in type 1 diabetes. Sequencing used immunoSEQ multiplex PCR; TCRdb keeps in-frame clones, though not all of them. The sample lists around 430,000 clones, approximately 30% occurring once. Sequencing was carried out using naive CD4+ T cells from blood. These receptors were collected from a man aged 18 to 35 in good health. Both conserved end residues are part of each CDR3. A D gene is named only where the DNA matches it firmly. The listing skips clone size in some rows; elsewhere it reads once, few, many or a size class.

v_call: TRBV4-3; clone_size: few; j_call: TRBJ2-7; d_call: TRBD2; cdr3_nt: TGCGCCAGCAGCCACGCACTAGCGGACGAGCAGTACTTC; cdr3_aa: CASSHALADEQYF
v_call: TRBV29-1; clone_size: -; j_call: TRBJ2-1; d_call: TRBD2; cdr3_nt: TGCAGCGTTGAGGGGGCTAGCGGGAGAAGCTCCTACAATGAGCAGTTCTTC; cdr3_aa: CSVEGASGRSSYNEQFF
v_call: TRBV18; clone_size: -; j_call: TRBJ2-7; d_call: TRBD2; cdr3_nt: TGTGCCAGCTCACCCTCGCGGGAGGGCTACGAGCAGTACTTC; cdr3_aa: CASSPSREGYEQYF
v_call: TRBV29-1; clone_size: few; j_call: TRBJ2-7; d_call: -; cdr3_nt: TGCAGCGGTGGAGTAGCTGGATCCTACGAGCAGTACTTC; cdr3_aa: CSGGVAGSYEQYF
v_call: TRBV15; clone_size: once; j_call: TRBJ2-7; d_call: -; cdr3_nt: TGTGCCACCAGCAGAGAGGGCTACTACGAGCAGTACTTC; cdr3_aa: CATSREGYYEQYF
v_call: TRBV4-1; clone_size: -; j_call: TRBJ2-1; d_call: TRBD2; cdr3_nt: TGCGCCAGCAGCCAAGATTTAACAGCGGGAGTTTGGAATGAGCAGTTCTTC; cdr3_aa: CASSQDLTAGVWNEQFF
v_call: TRBV7-2; clone_size: few; j_call: TRBJ1-1; d_call: -; cdr3_nt: TGTGCCAGCAGCTTAGTGAGGGTGTACACTGAAGCTTTCTTT; cdr3_aa: CASSLVRVYTEAFF
v_call: TRBV25-1; clone_size: -; j_call: TRBJ2-7; d_call: -; cdr3_nt: TGTGCCAGCAGTGATGTGGCCGGGAGCGCCGCCTACGAGCAGTACTTC; cdr3_aa: CASSDVAGSAAYEQYF
v_call: TRBV7-7; clone_size: once; j_call: TRBJ2-5; d_call: -; cdr3_nt: TGTGCTAGCAGCTTAGCTAGGACAGCCCAGACCCAGTACTTC; cdr3_aa: CASSLARTAQTQYF
v_call: TRBV27; clone_size: -; j_call: TRBJ2-5; d_call: TRBD2; cdr3_nt: TGTGCCAGTCGGACTAGCGGGAGTGGAAAGACCCAGTACTTC; cdr3_aa: CASRTSGSGKTQYF
v_call: TRBV7-9; clone_size: -; j_call: TRBJ2-1; d_call: -; cdr3_nt: TGTGCCAGCAGCTTAGCGGGGCCAGTCTTC; cdr3_aa: CASSLAGPVF
v_call: TRBV13; clone_size: -; j_call: TRBJ2-4; d_call: TRBD1; cdr3_nt: TGTGCCAGCAGCCAAACAGGGGGCCCCCAGTACTTC; cdr3_aa: CASSQTGGPQYF
v_call: TRBV12-5; clone_size: few; j_call: TRBJ2-1; d_call: -; cdr3_nt: TGTGCTAGTGGGGCAGGGAGCTCCTACAATGAGCAGTTCTTC; cdr3_aa: CASGAGSSYNEQFF
v_call: TRBV28; clone_size: -; j_call: TRBJ2-5; d_call: -; cdr3_nt: TGTGCCAGCAGTTTAGGAGGGAAGCAGACCCAGTACTTC; cdr3_aa: CASSLGGKQTQYF
v_call: TRBV29-1; clone_size: few; j_call: TRBJ2-1; d_call: -; cdr3_nt: TGCAGCGCCCGACGGAGCAGTTACAATGAGCAGTTCTTC; cdr3_aa: CSARRSSYNEQFF
v_call: TRBV5-1; clone_size: -; j_call: TRBJ2-7; d_call: -; cdr3_nt: TGCGCCAGCAGCCTCCCTCGACAGGAGTACTACGAGCAGTACTTC; cdr3_aa: CASSLPRQEYYEQYF
v_call: TRBV30; clone_size: -; j_call: TRBJ2-5; d_call: TRBD2; cdr3_nt: TGTGCCTGGAGTGTAGGACTAGCGGGAGTGGAGACCCAGTACTTC; cdr3_aa: CAWSVGLAGVETQYF
v_call: TRBV28; clone_size: few; j_call: TRBJ1-1; d_call: -; cdr3_nt: TGTGCCAGCAGACAATACAGGGCCCAAGCTTTCTTT; cdr3_aa: CASRQYRAQAFF
v_call: TRBV30; clone_size: -; j_call: TRBJ2-7; d_call: -; cdr3_nt: TGTGCCTGGAGTGTACGAGGGGTAGCGGCACAGTACTTC; cdr3_aa: CAWSVRGVAAQYF
v_call: TRBV14; clone_size: -; j_call: TRBJ2-1; d_call: TRBD2; cdr3_nt: TGTGCCAGCAGCCGCTTAGCGGGTGGCTCCTACAATGAGCAGTTCTTC; cdr3_aa: CASSRLAGGSYNEQFF
v_call: TRBV30; clone_size: few; j_call: TRBJ2-7; d_call: -; cdr3_nt: TGTGCCTGGAGTGTACCAACCGCGCGAGGGCGCGAGCAGTACTTC; cdr3_aa: CAWSVPTARGREQYF
v_call: TRBV18; clone_size: -; j_call: TRBJ2-3; d_call: -; cdr3_nt: TGTGCCAGCTCACCGGGGGGCACAGATACGCAGTATTTT; cdr3_aa: CASSPGGTDTQYF
v_call: TRBV5-1; clone_size: -; j_call: TRBJ2-7; d_call: TRBD2; cdr3_nt: TGCGCCAGCAGCTTAGCGGGAGGCCCCTACGAGCAGTACTTC; cdr3_aa: CASSLAGGPYEQYF
v_call: TRBV28; clone_size: few; j_call: TRBJ2-5; d_call: -; cdr3_nt: TGTGCCAGCAGTGTTGCCTGGGAGACCCAGTACTTC; cdr3_aa: CASSVAWETQYF
v_call: TRBV30; clone_size: few; j_call: TRBJ1-2; d_call: -; cdr3_nt: TGTGCCTGGAGTGTTGGAGGTTATGGCTACACCTTC; cdr3_aa: CAWSVGGYGYTF
v_call: TRBV5-1; clone_size: -; j_call: TRBJ2-1; d_call: -; cdr3_nt: TGCGCCAGCAGCTCTAGAGCCACCCCGCTAGCCGGGAGTCGCAATGAGCAGTTCTTC; cdr3_aa: CASSSRATPLAGSRNEQFF
v_call: TRBV2; clone_size: -; j_call: TRBJ2-5; d_call: TRBD2; cdr3_nt: TGTGCCAGCAGTTTCCTGACTAGCGGAGAAGAGACCCAGTACTTC; cdr3_aa: CASSFLTSGEETQYF
v_call: TRBV5-4; clone_size: few; j_call: TRBJ2-3; d_call: -; cdr3_nt: TGTGCCAGCAGCTCTGGCCGGGACCGGCGCACAGATACGCAGTATTTT; cdr3_aa: CASSSGRDRRTDTQYF
v_call: TRBV25-1; clone_size: -; j_call: TRBJ1-5; d_call: -; cdr3_nt: TGTGCCAGCAGGCCCAAGGGCTCCAATCAGCCCCAGCATTTT; cdr3_aa: CASRPKGSNQPQHF
v_call: TRBV7-2; clone_size: -; j_call: TRBJ2-3; d_call: -; cdr3_nt: TGTGCCAGCAGCTTGGTGGGGGCCCATACGCAGTATTTT; cdr3_aa: CASSLVGAHTQYF
v_call: TRBV9; clone_size: few; j_call: TRBJ2-1; d_call: TRBD2; cdr3_nt: TGTGCCAGCAGCCCGTTAGCGGGAGGGCCGGGGAATGAGCAGTTCTTC; cdr3_aa: CASSPLAGGPGNEQFF
v_call: TRBV5-4; clone_size: -; j_call: TRBJ1-1; d_call: TRBD1; cdr3_nt: TGTGCCAGCAGGTGGGGACAGTCGAACACTGAAGCTTTCTTT; cdr3_aa: CASRWGQSNTEAFF
v_call: TRBV4-2; clone_size: -; j_call: TRBJ2-1; d_call: TRBD2; cdr3_nt: TGTGCCAGCAGCCAAGTTGGGACTAGCGGTTACAATGAGCAGTTCTTC; cdr3_aa: CASSQVGTSGYNEQFF
v_call: TRBV28; clone_size: -; j_call: TRBJ2-7; d_call: TRBD1; cdr3_nt: TGTGCCAGCTCTCTTTCCGGGACAGGGATCGGCCACGAGCAGTACTTC; cdr3_aa: CASSLSGTGIGHEQYF
v_call: TRBV25-1; clone_size: few; j_call: TRBJ1-4; d_call: -; cdr3_nt: TGTGCCAGCAGTGACCAGATTAATGAAAAACTGTTTTTT; cdr3_aa: CASSDQINEKLFF
v_call: TRBV29-1; clone_size: -; j_call: TRBJ2-1; d_call: TRBD1; cdr3_nt: TGCAGCGTAGCTCCGGAGACAGGGGGCTTCAATGAGCAGTTCTTC; cdr3_aa: CSVAPETGGFNEQFF
v_call: TRBV4-1; clone_size: -; j_call: TRBJ2-7; d_call: -; cdr3_nt: TGCGCCAGCAGCCAATTGTATGGGGACTACGAGCAGTACTTC; cdr3_aa: CASSQLYGDYEQYF
v_call: TRBV7-9; clone_size: few; j_call: TRBJ1-2; d_call: -; cdr3_nt: TGTGCCAGCAGCTTAGCCGCCACGGTGGGCTATGGCTACACCTTC; cdr3_aa: CASSLAATVGYGYTF
v_call: TRBV7-2; clone_size: -; j_call: TRBJ1-1; d_call: -; cdr3_nt: TGTGCCAGCAGCTCGCCGGGCCGCTTGGGGAACACTGAAGCTTTCTTT; cdr3_aa: CASSSPGRLGNTEAFF
v_call: TRBV27; clone_size: -; j_call: TRBJ2-7; d_call: -; cdr3_nt: TGTGCCAGCAGTTTATGGGGGGTAGAGTACTTC; cdr3_aa: CASSLWGVEYF
v_call: TRBV29-1; clone_size: few; j_call: TRBJ1-2; d_call: -; cdr3_nt: TGCAGCGTTGATACGGATCGCTATGGCTACACCTTC; cdr3_aa: CSVDTDRYGYTF
v_call: TRBV29-1; clone_size: -; j_call: TRBJ1-3; d_call: -; cdr3_nt: TGCAGCGTTGGGGAAGGGATTACCGGAAACACCATATATTTT; cdr3_aa: CSVGEGITGNTIYF
v_call: TRBV5-6; clone_size: few; j_call: TRBJ2-1; d_call: -; cdr3_nt: TGTGCCAGCAGCGTTACCAGGGGTTCCTACAATGAGCAGTTCTTC; cdr3_aa: CASSVTRGSYNEQFF
v_call: TRBV29-1; clone_size: few; j_call: TRBJ1-2; d_call: -; cdr3_nt: TGCAGCGTTGACGGGGAGGGCTACACCTTC; cdr3_aa: CSVDGEGYTF
v_call: TRBV30; clone_size: few; j_call: TRBJ2-2; d_call: -; cdr3_nt: TGTGCCTGGAGTGTCGGGGTCTCGGGGTCGAACACCGGGGAGCTGTTTTTT; cdr3_aa: CAWSVGVSGSNTGELFF
v_call: TRBV4-2; clone_size: few; j_call: TRBJ2-1; d_call: -; cdr3_nt: TGTGCCAGCAGCCAACCACGGACTCCCCCCAATGAGCAGTTCTTC; cdr3_aa: CASSQPRTPPNEQFF
v_call: TRBV30; clone_size: -; j_call: TRBJ2-1; d_call: TRBD1; cdr3_nt: TGTGCCTGGGGGGGACAGCTTCTCTACAATGAGCAGTTCTTC; cdr3_aa: CAWGGQLLYNEQFF
v_call: TRBV10-3; clone_size: few; j_call: TRBJ2-3; d_call: -; cdr3_nt: TGTGCCATCAGTCCGGGACGAAAAAGCACAGATACGCAGTATTTT; cdr3_aa: CAISPGRKSTDTQYF
v_call: TRBV5-1; clone_size: -; j_call: TRBJ2-1; d_call: -; cdr3_nt: TGCGCCAGCAGCTTGGAGCCGTATGAGCAGTTCTTC; cdr3_aa: CASSLEPYEQFF
v_call: TRBV5-5; clone_size: -; j_call: TRBJ1-2; d_call: -; cdr3_nt: TGTGCCAGCAGCTTCCCGTCTGATGGCTACACCTTC; cdr3_aa: CASSFPSDGYTF
v_call: TRBV11-2; clone_size: -; j_call: TRBJ2-7; d_call: -; cdr3_nt: TGTGCCAGCAGCTTAGTAGGCAGTGGCTCCTACGAGCAGTACTTC; cdr3_aa: CASSLVGSGSYEQYF
v_call: TRBV4-2; clone_size: -; j_call: TRBJ2-5; d_call: -; cdr3_nt: TGTGCCAGCAGTCGAGCGGCAAGAGAGACCCAGTACTTC; cdr3_aa: CASSRAARETQYF
v_call: TRBV4-1; clone_size: -; j_call: TRBJ1-2; d_call: TRBD1; cdr3_nt: TGCGCCAGCAGCCCCCGGGGACAGCAAAACTATGGCTACACCTTC; cdr3_aa: CASSPRGQQNYGYTF
v_call: TRBV10-3; clone_size: few; j_call: TRBJ2-1; d_call: -; cdr3_nt: TGTGCCATCAGCGAAACAGCCTCCTACAATGAGCAGTTCTTC; cdr3_aa: CAISETASYNEQFF
v_call: TRBV30; clone_size: -; j_call: TRBJ2-6; d_call: -; cdr3_nt: TGTGCCTGGGGTATTGCTGGGGCCAACGTCCTGACTTTC; cdr3_aa: CAWGIAGANVLTF
v_call: TRBV5-1; clone_size: -; j_call: TRBJ2-5; d_call: -; cdr3_nt: TGCGCCAGCAGCTTGGCCAGGGAGACCCAGTACTTC; cdr3_aa: CASSLARETQYF
v_call: TRBV28; clone_size: -; j_call: TRBJ2-1; d_call: TRBD2; cdr3_nt: TGTGCCAGCAGTTCTACTAGCGCTTACAATGAGCAGTTCTTC; cdr3_aa: CASSSTSAYNEQFF
v_call: TRBV11-2; clone_size: -; j_call: TRBJ2-1; d_call: -; cdr3_nt: TGTGCCATCTCGTTTCCTTCATGGGGTTCGTTCTTC; cdr3_aa: CAISFPSWGSFF
v_call: TRBV7-9; clone_size: -; j_call: TRBJ1-1; d_call: TRBD1; cdr3_nt: TGTGCCAGCAGCCCCTGGACAGGGGACGACACTGAAGCTTTCTTT; cdr3_aa: CASSPWTGDDTEAFF
v_call: TRBV5-1; clone_size: -; j_call: TRBJ1-1; d_call: -; cdr3_nt: TGCGCCAGCAGCAGGGACGGCCTGAACACTGAAGCTTTCTTT; cdr3_aa: CASSRDGLNTEAFF